What follows is one T cell receptor (beta chain) and its context. Its antigen remains unknown. Primers: 60 V beta forward and 13 J beta reverse. Sequenced by immunoSEQ multiplex PCR; TCRdb stores in-frame clones only, minus some. The sample yields tens of thousands of clones, over 75% seen once. Germline CDR1 and CDR2: PRHDT and FYEKMQ (reference sequence). The CDR3 consists of 16 residues. Selection required adequate fresh-frozen tumor tissue plus more than two years' survival data. The record originates from a study of glioma-infiltrating T cells after dendritic cell vaccination. Study-wide results and caveats: Few patients contributed both blood and tumor specimens.

The chain combines TRBV13 with TRBJ2-5, with 7 bases identical to TRBD1. The end of the DNA aligns better with TRBJ2-7, so the J call may be wrong. This specimen consisted of blood, obtained before dendritic cell vaccination. The clonotype originates from a human donor with glioblastoma. The CDR3, as DNA: TGTGCCAGCAGCCATCGGACAGGTCGGGTGGCCTACGAGCAGTACTTC. This codes for CASSHRTGRVAYEQYF.